Reported below is one TCR beta chain. Its antigen is still unknown. CD4+ cells underwent separation, giving CD45RA+ naive and CD45RA-negative memory subsets. The entry originates in a study of shared clonotypes between healthy human individuals. Overall study findings and caveats: Researchers sampled blood only, noting tissue repertoires likely differ.

Evenly divided among several immunoSEQ plates was the genomic DNA of each subset. The protocol was immunoSEQ multiplex PCR, while the TCRdb copy is restricted to in-frame clones and leaves out a portion. The repertoire holds around 2.5 million clones, with approximately 93% as singletons. The V and J ends lost 3 bases and 4 bases, in that order; junction bases with no gene match: 20. This CDR3 is 20 amino acids long. Germline CDR1 is SGDLS and CDR2 is YYNGEE. The sequencing sample was made of naive CD4+ T cells from PBMCs. Stated subset: CD45RA+ positively selected. The sequence derives from a man younger than 35 in good health. Some clones in this sample may be carry-over from other donors' samples. This chain uses TRBV9 with TRBJ2-5; TRBD2 matches 11 bases. The CDR3, as DNA: TGTGCCAGCAGCGAAGGACTAGCGGGTTTTATACCTAAGGACGGAGAGACCCAGTACTTC. As protein: CASSEGLAGFIPKDGETQYF.